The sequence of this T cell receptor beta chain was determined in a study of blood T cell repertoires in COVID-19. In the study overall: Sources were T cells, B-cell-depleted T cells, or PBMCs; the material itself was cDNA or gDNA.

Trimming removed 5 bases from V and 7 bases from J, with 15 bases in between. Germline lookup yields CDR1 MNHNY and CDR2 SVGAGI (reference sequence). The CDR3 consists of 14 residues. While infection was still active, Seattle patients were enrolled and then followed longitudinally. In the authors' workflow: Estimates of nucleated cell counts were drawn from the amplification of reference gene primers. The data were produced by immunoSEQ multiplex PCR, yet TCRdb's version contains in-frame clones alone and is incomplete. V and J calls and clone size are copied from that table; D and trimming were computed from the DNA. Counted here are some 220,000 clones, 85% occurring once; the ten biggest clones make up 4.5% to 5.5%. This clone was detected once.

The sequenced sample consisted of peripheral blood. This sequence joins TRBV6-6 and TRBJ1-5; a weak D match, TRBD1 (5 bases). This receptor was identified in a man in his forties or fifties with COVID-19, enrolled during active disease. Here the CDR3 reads CASSPNGGRQPQHF. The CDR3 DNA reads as TGTGCCAGCAGTCCCAACGGGGGTAGGCAGCCCCAGCATTTT.